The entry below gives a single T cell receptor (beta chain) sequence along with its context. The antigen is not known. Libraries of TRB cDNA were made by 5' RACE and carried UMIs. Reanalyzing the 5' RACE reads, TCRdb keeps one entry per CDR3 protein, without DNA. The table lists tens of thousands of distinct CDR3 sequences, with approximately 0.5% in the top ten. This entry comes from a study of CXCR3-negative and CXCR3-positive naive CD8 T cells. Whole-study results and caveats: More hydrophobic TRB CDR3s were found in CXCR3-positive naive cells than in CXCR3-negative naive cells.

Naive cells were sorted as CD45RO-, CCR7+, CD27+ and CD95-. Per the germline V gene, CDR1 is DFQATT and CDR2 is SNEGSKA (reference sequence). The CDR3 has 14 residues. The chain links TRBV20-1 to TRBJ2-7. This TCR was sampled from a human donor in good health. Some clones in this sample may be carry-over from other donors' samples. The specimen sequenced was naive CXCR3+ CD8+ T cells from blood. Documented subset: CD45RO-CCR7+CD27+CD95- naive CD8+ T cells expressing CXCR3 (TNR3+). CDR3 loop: CSARGYRSSYEQYF.